This T cell receptor (beta chain) was sequenced during a study of blood T cell repertoires in COVID-19 (dated by TCRdb to the early 2020s). With respect to the entire study: Collaborator samples came from the United States, Italy and Spain and covered acute and convalescent phases of COVID-19. The prospective study material was composed of cDNA or gDNA derived from T cells, B-cell-depleted T cells, or PBMCs. The dataset comprised deeply sampled blood TCRbeta repertoires from subjects exposed to, actively infected with, or recovered from COVID-19. The repertoires were released in a freely available public database intended as a resource for research on the immune response to SARS-CoV-2. Samples came from the ongoing ImmuneRACE study (first 160 participants) plus 1,254 subjects from 6 global collaborators. A de-identified subject ID, COVID-19 status, age in years and sex were almost always included in the sample metadata. Where available, HLA class I and class II types were obtained from metadata supplied by the sample provider rather than from assay-based typing. Study-wide conclusions, independent of this receptor: Clinical and demographic metadata were provided uncurated, with the amount varying by source and participant.

TCRbeta CDR3 regions were amplified from genomic DNA by means of the immunoSEQ Assay, a bias-controlled multiplex PCR. The paper's data handling went like this. The number of nucleated cells in each sample was estimated from the amplification of reference gene primers within the assay. To quantify the absolute abundance of each unique TCRbeta CDR3 rearrangement, sequence reads were collapsed and filtered. Productive Simpson clonality was computed per sample as the square root of Simpson's diversity index over productive rearrangements. TCRdb limited this immuneACCESS table to in-frame rearrangements with V and J called. A share of clones is missing; checked studies link under half to unresolved V genes, and the rest is unexplained. V, J and clone size are taken as reported in that table, and D and trimming were inferred from the DNA itself. This sample gives about 130,000 clones in total; roughly nine tenths of them show up just once. Around 3.6% of the sample is held by the ten biggest clonotypes.

About this clone: Its recognized antigen is unknown. No clone much larger than this one lies a single base away; base qualities are absent.

Collaborating institutions collected whole blood in K2EDTA tubes following their own protocols. For TCRbeta analysis, collaborators shipped samples in one of three forms: frozen whole blood, isolated PBMCs, or DNA extracted from either of those sample types. The V end loses 11 bases and the J end loses 5 bases, and a stretch of 22 bases separates them. The germline V gene sets CDR1 to MNHEY and CDR2 to SVGAGI. Including cysteine and phenylalanine, the CDR3 has 14 amino acids. The sequence is cut down to CDR3 DNA, 42 bases in frame from base 1. This sequence originates from a man aged 45-65 years with active COVID-19. The chain is assembled from TRBV6-5 and TRBJ2-7; a tentative D match to TRBD1 spans 6 bases. The specimen sequenced was peripheral blood. CDR3 region: CALPKQGRVNEQYF. In nucleotides, the sequence is TGTGCCTTACCCAAACAGGGCAGGGTAAACGAGCAGTACTTC.